A selection of T cell receptor beta chains follows, all from one sample in a study of T cells in Graves' hyperthyroidism and ophthalmopathy. TCRdb ran MiXCR on the multiplex PCR reads and lists one entry per CDR3 protein. The table records approximately 400,000 distinct CDR3 sequences, around 16% of them present only once. Sequencing was done on a sample of blood. The receptors originated from a woman under 30 with Graves' hyperthyroidism. The CDR3 runs from the conserved cysteine through the conserved F or W. Fields, in order: D gene, clone size, V gene, J gene, CDR3 protein, CDR3 DNA. A D gene is named only where the DNA matches it firmly. The size of a clone is reported for some rows only, either as once, few or many, or as a class for expanded clones.

d_call: -; clone_size: few; v_call: TRBV6-4; j_call: TRBJ2-1; cdr3_aa: CASSVDQGDEQFF; cdr3_nt: TGTGCCAGCAGCGTTGACCAGGGCGATGAGCAGTTCTTC
d_call: -; clone_size: many; v_call: TRBV2; j_call: TRBJ1-5; cdr3_aa: CASSEPGPNQPQHF; cdr3_nt: TGTGCCAGCAGTGAACCAGGGCCAAATCAGCCCCAGCATTTT
d_call: TRBD1; clone_size: -; v_call: TRBV7-9; j_call: TRBJ1-1; cdr3_aa: CASSSGTGGLNTEAFF; cdr3_nt: TGTGCCAGCAGCTCCGGGACAGGGGGCCTGAACACTGAAGCTTTCTTT
d_call: -; clone_size: many; v_call: TRBV7-2; j_call: TRBJ1-2; cdr3_aa: CASSLASGILDYGYTF; cdr3_nt: TGTGCCAGCAGCTTAGCATCGGGCATACTCGACTATGGCTACACCTTC
d_call: -; clone_size: many; v_call: TRBV4-3; j_call: TRBJ1-2; cdr3_aa: CASSQLDSYYGYTF; cdr3_nt: TGCGCCAGCAGCCAGTTGGACAGTTACTATGGCTACACCTTC
d_call: TRBD2; clone_size: -; v_call: TRBV29-1; j_call: TRBJ2-7; cdr3_aa: CSVISSGYEQYF; cdr3_nt: TGCAGCGTTATTTCTAGCGGGTACGAGCAGTACTTC
d_call: TRBD1; clone_size: -; v_call: TRBV12-3/TRBV12-4; j_call: TRBJ2-5; cdr3_aa: CASSLQYGTGGLETQYF; cdr3_nt: TGTGCCAGCAGTTTACAGTACGGGACAGGGGGCTTGGAGACCCAGTACTTC
d_call: -; clone_size: -; v_call: TRBV28; j_call: TRBJ2-2; cdr3_aa: CASSLPPPGNTGELFF; cdr3_nt: TGTGCCAGCAGTTTACCCCCCCCGGGGAACACCGGGGAGCTGTTTTTT
d_call: -; clone_size: few; v_call: TRBV6-2/TRBV6-3; j_call: TRBJ1-5; cdr3_aa: CASSKSPGYSNQPQHF; cdr3_nt: TGTGCCAGCAGTAAAAGCCCCGGGTATAGCAATCAGCCCCAGCATTTT
d_call: -; clone_size: few; v_call: TRBV28; j_call: TRBJ2-6; cdr3_aa: CASRRKISSGANVLTF; cdr3_nt: TGTGCCAGCCGACGAAAAATCTCCTCCGGGGCCAACGTCCTGACTTTC
d_call: TRBD2; clone_size: -; v_call: TRBV15; j_call: TRBJ2-1; cdr3_aa: CATTAFGTRGNEQFF; cdr3_nt: TGTGCCACCACCGCATTCGGGACTAGGGGGAATGAGCAGTTCTTC